This paragraph covers one TCR beta chain sequence. TCRdb redid the calling of the 5' RACE reads with MiXCR, one entry per CDR3 protein. The sample carries fewer than 250,000 distinct CDR3 sequences, around 26% recorded once. The germline V and J ends were trimmed by 0 bases and 5 bases, with 17 bases remaining between them. The germline V gene has CDR1 SGHRS and CDR2 YFSETQ. This CDR3 is built from 16 residues. The data were obtained in a study of T-cell memory formation after mild COVID-19. The TCR originated in an adult woman who had mild COVID-19 (a few samples of this study predate the infection). Cell type and time point are not known. The chain carries TRBV5-1 and TRBJ2-5, with TRBD2 as a possible D gene (6 bases). Sequenced sample: PBMCs or a T cell subset sorted from them (not recorded which). The DNA of the CDR3 is TGCGCCAGCAGCTTGGCCTCGGGTAGCGGTCCGGAGACCCAGTACTTC. Translated, it gives CASSLASGSGPETQYF. Full variable domain (rest looked up from reference TRBV5-1 and TRBJ2-5): KAGVTQTPRYLIKTRGQQVTLSCSPISGHRSVSWYQQTPGQGLQFLFEYFSETQRNKGNFPGRFSGRQFSNSRSEMNVSTLELGDSALYLCASSLASGSGPETQYFGPGTRLLVL.